These 7 T cell receptor beta chains were sequenced from one sample in a study of cytomegalovirus exposure and HLA in healthy donors (dated by TCRdb to about 2017). Receptor libraries were prepared by the immunoSEQ multiplex PCR assay. A mixture of 60 forward primers for TCR Vbeta segments and 13 reverse primers for TCR Jbeta segments was used in the multiplex PCR. TCRdb stores this immuneACCESS table with in-frame sequences only. Part of the clones is absent; in the studies checked, under half of the shortfall reflects unresolved V genes, and no reason is known for the rest. The sample includes some 200,000 clones, with approximately 80% observed a single time. 1.4% of the sample is taken by the ten largest. The sequenced material came from PBMCs. These receptors were collected from a girl under 18 in good health and CMV-seronegative.

The chain employs TRBV2 and TRBJ1-2; 11 nucleotides line up with TRBD1. The V gene end was trimmed by 9 bases and the J gene end by 7 bases; junction bases not matched to a gene: 13. The CDR3 has 15 residues. CDR1 is SNHLY and CDR2 is FYNNEI in the germline V gene. CDR3 DNA sequence: TGTGCCAGTGGTCGGGACAGGGGGATTACTGGTGGCTACACCTTC. It yields the protein CASGRDRGITGGYTF.

This chain links TRBV7-4 with TRBJ2-3; a possible D gene is TRBD1 (6 bases). The germline V and J ends were trimmed by 1 base and 2 bases, with 25 bases remaining between them. CDR1 and CDR2 (germline): SGHVT, SQSDAQ. The CDR3 totals 20 residues. CDR3 in amino acids: CASSLVIWFWGPLHTDTQYF. The DNA of the CDR3 is TGTGCCAGCAGCTTAGTTATTTGGTTTTGGGGGCCCCTTCACACAGATACGCAGTATTTT.

For the CDR3, the DNA is TGTGCCAGCAGCCGAATTCGACAGATAGAAGCTTTCTTT. Protein sequence: CASSRIRQIEAFF. The chain recombines TRBV27 with TRBJ1-1, with D possibly TRBD1 on 5 matching bases. Germline CDR1 and CDR2: MNHEY and SMNVEV (reference sequence). The CDR3 is made up of 13 amino acids. V was shortened by 6 bases and J by 8 bases, with 16 bases between the two germline ends.

The J gene is TRBJ1-6, the V gene TRBV10-3; 9 bases align to TRBD1. The CDR3 loop spans 13 amino acids. Germline V lookup: CDR1 ENHRY, CDR2 SYGVKD. The junction had 8 bases not matched to a gene; V was cut back by 10 bases and J by 10 bases. The CDR3: CANGRDRDSPLHF. The CDR3 region has the DNA TGTGCCAACGGGCGGGACAGGGACTCACCCCTCCACTTT.

The rearrangement links TRBV7-3 to TRBJ2-1; 7 nucleotides align to TRBD1. The ends lost 3 bases at V and 9 bases at J; junction bases unmatched: 5. This CDR3 region has 13 residues. Germline values: CDR1 SGHTA, CDR2 FQGTGA. The CDR3 sequence is CASSFGTVGEQFF. The CDR3 nucleotides read TGTGCCAGCAGCTTCGGGACAGTCGGTGAGCAGTTCTTC. Supplemented by reference TRBV7-3 and TRBJ2-1, the full variable domain reads GAGVSQTPSNKVTEKGKYVELRCDPISGHTALYWYRQSLGQGPEFLIYFQGTGAADDSGLPNDRFFAVRPEGSVSTLKIQRTERGDSAVYLCASSFGTVGEQFFGPGTRLTVL.

V usage is TRBV9 and J usage is TRBJ2-5, with D maybe TRBD1 (6 bases). The V end was cut by 7 bases, the J end by 2 bases, with 27 bases between. In germline, CDR1 is SGDLS, CDR2 YYNGEE. The CDR3 has 18 amino acids. The CDR3 reads CASSQAAHRAPGQETQYF. CDR3 sequence (DNA): TGTGCCAGCTCTCAAGCTGCCCACAGGGCCCCAGGGCAAGAGACCCAGTACTTC.

The chain links TRBV28 to TRBJ1-2; D is undetermined. Trimming cost V 5 bases and J 5 bases, with 15 bases left between them. The CDR3 is 14 amino acids. CDR1 MDHEN and CDR2 SYDVKM come from the germline V gene. The CDR3 loop is CASSLVVGGYGYTF. The CDR3 nucleotides are TGTGCCAGCAGTCTAGTGGTTGGAGGGTATGGCTACACCTTC.